This TCR beta chain originates from a study of cytomegalovirus exposure and HLA in healthy donors. Study-wide results and limits: Researchers reported that a few CMV-associated chains were confirmed in vitro as CMV antigen-specific. The study put some 160 TCR beta chains on its list as cytomegalovirus-associated. A later analysis found first-cohort TCR clusters tended to co-occur in the 100 to 150 validation repertoires. Usually a TCR sequence was rare, but some public TCRs were found in many donors.

A remark on this clone: Its antigen is unidentified.

The method was immunoSEQ multiplex PCR; TCRdb's version includes in-frame clones alone and lacks a portion of them. The data hold over 45,000 clones, with around 90% observed a single time. The sample consisted of PBMCs. The origin of this receptor is a man younger than 30 in good health and CMV-seronegative.

The CDR3 reads CASSQDPEGPQPQHF. CDR3 DNA: TGTGCCAGCAGCCAAGATCCGGAGGGCCCGCAGCCCCAGCATTTT. The chain recombines TRBV4-2 with TRBJ1-5; D gene unclear. CDR3 length: 15 residues. Trimming removed 0 bases at V and 7 bases at J, with 13 bases between. Germline V gene sequence: CDR1 LGHNA, CDR2 YNFKEQ.